This TCR beta chain was observed in a study of cytomegalovirus exposure and HLA in healthy donors. The study's findings and limits: Previous analysis showed most TCR beta V segments were productive about 87% or about 30% of the time. As was reported, the classifier diagnosed cytomegalovirus status with high specificity and sensitivity. The authors excluded some V segments, including TRBV6-2 and TRBV6-3, as indistinguishable.

The CDR3 has 17 amino acids. V lost 1 base, J lost 0 bases, and 15 bases lay in between. Amplification used 60 Vbeta primers and 13 Jbeta primers. The protocol was immunoSEQ multiplex PCR, while the TCRdb copy is restricted to in-frame clones and leaves out a portion. The table lists 160,000 or so clones, 84% of them singletons. As regards this clone: Its target is unknown.

The sample taken for sequencing was PBMCs. This chain connects TRBV23-1 to TRBJ1-2; TRBD1 is a possible D gene (5 bases). TRBV23-1 is placed among ORFs of uncertain function. The source of this sequence is a man aged 18 to 35 in good health and CMV-seronegative. DNA of the CDR3: TGCGCCAGCAGTCAATTGTCGGCCACGGGGGCTAACTATGGCTACACCTTC. This translates into CASSQLSATGANYGYTF.